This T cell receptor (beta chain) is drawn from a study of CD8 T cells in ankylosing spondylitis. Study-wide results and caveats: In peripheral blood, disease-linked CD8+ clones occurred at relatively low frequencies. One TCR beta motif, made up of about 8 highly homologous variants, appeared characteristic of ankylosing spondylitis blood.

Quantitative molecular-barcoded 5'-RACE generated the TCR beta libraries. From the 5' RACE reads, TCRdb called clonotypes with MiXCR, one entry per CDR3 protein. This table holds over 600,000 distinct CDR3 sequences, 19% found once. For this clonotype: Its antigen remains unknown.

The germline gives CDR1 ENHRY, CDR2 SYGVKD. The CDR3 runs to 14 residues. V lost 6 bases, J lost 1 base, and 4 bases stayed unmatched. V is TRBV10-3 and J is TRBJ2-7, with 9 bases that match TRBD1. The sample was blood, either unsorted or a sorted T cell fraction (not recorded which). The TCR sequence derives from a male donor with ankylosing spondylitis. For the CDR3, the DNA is TGTGCCATCAGACCGGGACAGGGATCCTACGAGCAGTACTTC. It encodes CAIRPGQGSYEQYF.